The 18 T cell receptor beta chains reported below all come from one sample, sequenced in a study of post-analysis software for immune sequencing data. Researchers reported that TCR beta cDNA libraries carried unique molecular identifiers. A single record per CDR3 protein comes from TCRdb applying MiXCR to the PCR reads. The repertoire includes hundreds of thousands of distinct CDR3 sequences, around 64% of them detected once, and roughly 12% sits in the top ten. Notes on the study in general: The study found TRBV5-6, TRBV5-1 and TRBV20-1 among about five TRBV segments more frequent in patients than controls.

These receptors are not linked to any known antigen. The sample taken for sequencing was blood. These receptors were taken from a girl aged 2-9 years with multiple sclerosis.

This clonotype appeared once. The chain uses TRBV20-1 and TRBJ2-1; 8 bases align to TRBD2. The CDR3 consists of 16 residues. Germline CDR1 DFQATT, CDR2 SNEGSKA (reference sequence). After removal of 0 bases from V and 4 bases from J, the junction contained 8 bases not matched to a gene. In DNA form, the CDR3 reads TGCAGTGCTAGAGATGGGTTACTAGCGGTTTACAATGAGCAGTTCTTC. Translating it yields CSARDGLLAVYNEQFF.

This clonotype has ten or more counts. The CDR3 DNA reads as TGCAGCGTTCGGGGGACAGGGGTGTACGAGCAGTACTTC. It is translated as CSVRGTGVYEQYF. The V and J genes are TRBV29-1 and TRBJ2-7, with 10 bases that match TRBD1. This CDR3 contains 13 residues. J gave up 4 bases and V 5 bases, and 5 bases lay outside the gene matches. Germline V CDR1 and CDR2: SQVTM, ANQGSEA.

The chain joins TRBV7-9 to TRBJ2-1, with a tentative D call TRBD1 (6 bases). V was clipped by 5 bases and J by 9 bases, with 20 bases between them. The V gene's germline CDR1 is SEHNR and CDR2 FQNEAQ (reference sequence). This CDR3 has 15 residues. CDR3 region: CASSLPGSIGGEQFF. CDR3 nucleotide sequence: TGTGCCAGCAGCCTCCCCGGGTCCATAGGGGGTGAGCAGTTCTTC.

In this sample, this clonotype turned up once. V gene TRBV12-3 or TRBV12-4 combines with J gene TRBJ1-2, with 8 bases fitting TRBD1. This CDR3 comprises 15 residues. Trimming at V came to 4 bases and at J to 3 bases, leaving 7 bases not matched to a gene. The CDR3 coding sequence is TGTGCCAGCAGTTCCTGGACAGGGTGGCACTATGGCTACACCTTC. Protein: CASSSWTGWHYGYTF.

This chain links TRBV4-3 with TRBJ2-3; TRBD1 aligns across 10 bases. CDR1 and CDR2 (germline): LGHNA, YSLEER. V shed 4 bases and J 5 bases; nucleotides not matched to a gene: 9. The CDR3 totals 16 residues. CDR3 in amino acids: CASSLGIGTGVDTQYF. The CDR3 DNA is TGCGCCAGCAGCCTCGGTATCGGGACAGGGGTAGATACGCAGTATTTT.

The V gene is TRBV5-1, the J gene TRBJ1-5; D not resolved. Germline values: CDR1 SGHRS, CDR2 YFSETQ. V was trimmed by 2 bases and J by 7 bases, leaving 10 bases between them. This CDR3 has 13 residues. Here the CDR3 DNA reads TGCGCCAGCAGCTTATCGGGTGAGCAGCCCCAGCATTTT. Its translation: CASSLSGEQPQHF.

The CDR3 DNA reads as TGTGCCAGCAGCCCCCGGTCGGGGGGTCAGCCCCAGCATTTT. Protein product: CASSPRSGGQPQHF. The chain employs TRBV7-2 and TRBJ1-5, with a possible D match to TRBD1 (5 bases). V was pared by 5 bases and J by 6 bases, with 14 bases between. Germline V gene lookup returns CDR1 SGHTA and CDR2 FQGNSA. This CDR3 is 14 amino acids long.

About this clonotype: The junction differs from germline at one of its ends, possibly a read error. The CDR3 region is CTSSQGDKLLNEQFF. Written as DNA, the CDR3 is TGTACCAGCAGCCAAGGGGACAAACTTCTCAATGAGCAGTTCTTC. The chain is built from TRBV3-1 and TRBJ2-1; perhaps TRBD1 as D (6 bases). Germline-derived CDR1 and CDR2 are LGHDT and YNNKEL (reference sequence). The CDR3 has 15 amino acids.

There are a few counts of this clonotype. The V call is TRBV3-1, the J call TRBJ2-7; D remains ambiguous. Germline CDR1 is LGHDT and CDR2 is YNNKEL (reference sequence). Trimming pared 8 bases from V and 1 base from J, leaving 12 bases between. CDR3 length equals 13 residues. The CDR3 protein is CASSPGWSYEQYF. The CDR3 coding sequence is TGTGCCAGCTCACCGGGTTGGTCCTACGAGCAGTACTTC.

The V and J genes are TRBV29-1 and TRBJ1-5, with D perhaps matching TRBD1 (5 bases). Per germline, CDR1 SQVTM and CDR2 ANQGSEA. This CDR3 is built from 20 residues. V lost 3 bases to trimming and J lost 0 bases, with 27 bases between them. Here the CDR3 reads CSVDRTYFGHNKNSNQPQHF. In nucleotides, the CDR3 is TGCAGCGTTGATAGGACATATTTCGGGCATAATAAAAATAGCAATCAGCCCCAGCATTTT.

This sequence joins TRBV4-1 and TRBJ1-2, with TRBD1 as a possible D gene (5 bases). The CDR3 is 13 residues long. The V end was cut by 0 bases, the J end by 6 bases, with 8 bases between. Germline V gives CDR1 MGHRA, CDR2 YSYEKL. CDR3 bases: TGCGCCAGCAGCCAAGATGACAGAAATGGCTACACCTTC. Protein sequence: CASSQDDRNGYTF.

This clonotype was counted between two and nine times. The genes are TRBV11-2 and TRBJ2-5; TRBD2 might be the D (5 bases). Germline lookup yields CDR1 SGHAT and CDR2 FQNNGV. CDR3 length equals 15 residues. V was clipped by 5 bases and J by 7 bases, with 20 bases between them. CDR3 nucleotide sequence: TGTGCCAGCAGCGCCACCCCAACAGATGAGGGGACCCAGTACTTC. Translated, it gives CASSATPTDEGTQYF.

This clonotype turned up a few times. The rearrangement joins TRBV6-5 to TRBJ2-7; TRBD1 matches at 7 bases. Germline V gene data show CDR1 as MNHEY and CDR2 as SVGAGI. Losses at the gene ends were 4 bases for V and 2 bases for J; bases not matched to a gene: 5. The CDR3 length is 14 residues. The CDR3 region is CASSSGQEAYEQYF. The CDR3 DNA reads TGTGCCAGCAGTTCCGGACAGGAAGCCTACGAGCAGTACTTC.

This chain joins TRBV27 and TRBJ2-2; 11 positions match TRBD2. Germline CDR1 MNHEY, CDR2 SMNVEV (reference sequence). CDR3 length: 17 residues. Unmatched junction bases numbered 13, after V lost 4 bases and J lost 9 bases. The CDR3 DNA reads TGTGCCAGCAGTTCCAACCTTAGCGGGAGGGAAGGCAGGGAGCTGTTTTTT. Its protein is CASSSNLSGREGRELFF.

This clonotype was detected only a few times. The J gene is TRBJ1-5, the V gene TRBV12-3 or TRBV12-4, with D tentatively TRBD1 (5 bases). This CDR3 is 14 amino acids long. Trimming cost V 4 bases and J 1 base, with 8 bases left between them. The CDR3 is CASSWDGSNQPQHF. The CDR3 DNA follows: TGTGCCAGCAGTTGGGACGGGAGCAATCAGCCCCAGCATTTT.

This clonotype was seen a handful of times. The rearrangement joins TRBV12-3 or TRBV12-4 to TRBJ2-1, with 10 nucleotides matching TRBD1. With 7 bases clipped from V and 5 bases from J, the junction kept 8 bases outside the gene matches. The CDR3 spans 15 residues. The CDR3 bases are TGTGCCAGCACCCCGGACAGGGGGAATCACAATGAGCAGTTCTTC. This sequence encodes CASTPDRGNHNEQFF.

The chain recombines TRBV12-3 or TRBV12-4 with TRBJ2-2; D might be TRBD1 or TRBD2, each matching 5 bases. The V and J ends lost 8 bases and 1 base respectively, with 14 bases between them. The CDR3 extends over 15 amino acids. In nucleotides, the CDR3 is TGTGCCAGCGGGGCGGGTAGCGTGAACACCGGGGAGCTGTTTTTT. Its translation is CASGAGSVNTGELFF.

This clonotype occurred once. The CDR3 region has the DNA TGTGCCAGCAGCGTAAACCTAGCGGGAGGAAACCAAGAGACCCAGTACTTC. This translates into CASSVNLAGGNQETQYF. This chain uses TRBV7-9 with TRBJ2-5, with TRBD2 matching over 11 bases. V was clipped by 5 bases and J by 0 bases; unmatched bases: 8. Germline-derived CDR1 and CDR2 are SEHNR and FQNEAQ (reference sequence). The CDR3 extends over 17 amino acids.